This TCR beta chain was captured by sequencing in a study of blood T cell repertoires in COVID-19 (dated by TCRdb to the early 2020s). Background on the whole study: Collaborator samples came from the United States, Italy and Spain and covered acute and convalescent phases of COVID-19. Where available, HLA class I and class II types were taken from metadata supplied by the sample provider and were not determined by assay-based typing. A de-identified subject ID, COVID-19 status, age in years and sex were almost always included in the sample metadata. The repertoires were released in a freely available public database meant as a resource for research on the immune response to SARS-CoV-2. The prospective study material was composed of cDNA or gDNA derived from T cells, B-cell-depleted T cells, or PBMCs. Deeply sampled blood TCRbeta repertoires from subjects exposed to, actively infected with, or recovered from COVID-19 were included in the dataset. Samples were obtained from the ongoing ImmuneRACE study (first 160 participants) and from about 1,300 subjects provided by 6 global collaborators. General findings and caveats noted by the study authors: The amount of clinical and demographic metadata varied by source and participant and was provided uncurated.

Notes on this clone: The clone's antigen remains unknown. Base qualities are not provided; no much larger clone lies one nucleotide away.

TCRbeta CDR3 regions were amplified from genomic DNA by means of the immunoSEQ Assay, a bias-controlled multiplex PCR. Processing in the source paper ran as follows. The number of nucleated cells in each sample was estimated by amplification of reference gene primers within the assay. To quantify the absolute abundance of each unique TCRbeta CDR3 rearrangement, sequence reads were collapsed and filtered. For each sample, productive Simpson clonality was calculated as the square root of Simpson's diversity index over productive rearrangements. Here the immuneACCESS table is served through TCRdb, limited to in-frame sequences with V and J called. Missing clones are a known gap in these copies; in checked studies unresolved V genes cover under half, and the rest lacks a known reason. The V and J calls and clone size are taken from that table; D and trimming were inferred from the DNA. The sample table contains about 240,000 clones; only one count was recorded for roughly four fifths of them. Approximately 4.5% of the sample belongs to the ten largest clones.

CDR1 and CDR2 are drawn from the germline V gene: SGHVS, FQNEAQ. From V the trimming removes 5 bases and from J it removes 9 bases, while the gene matches leave 12 bases of the junction unaccounted for. The CDR3 runs 15 residues from the cysteine to the phenylalanine. Left in the record is the CDR3 DNA by itself, 45 bases read in frame from the first base. Collaborating institutions collected whole blood in K2EDTA tubes following their own protocols. Collaborator samples were shipped for TCRbeta analysis as frozen whole blood, isolated PBMCs, or DNA extracted from either sample type. Sequenced sample: peripheral blood. This receptor chain uses TRBV7-8 and TRBJ2-1; 8 junctional bases match TRBD2. The source is a woman in her 70s with acute or convalescent COVID-19. The nucleotide sequence is given as TGTGCCAGCAGCCAAAGCGGGGGCCTTTTCGGTGAGCAGTTCTTC. Its coded protein is CASSQSGGLFGEQFF.